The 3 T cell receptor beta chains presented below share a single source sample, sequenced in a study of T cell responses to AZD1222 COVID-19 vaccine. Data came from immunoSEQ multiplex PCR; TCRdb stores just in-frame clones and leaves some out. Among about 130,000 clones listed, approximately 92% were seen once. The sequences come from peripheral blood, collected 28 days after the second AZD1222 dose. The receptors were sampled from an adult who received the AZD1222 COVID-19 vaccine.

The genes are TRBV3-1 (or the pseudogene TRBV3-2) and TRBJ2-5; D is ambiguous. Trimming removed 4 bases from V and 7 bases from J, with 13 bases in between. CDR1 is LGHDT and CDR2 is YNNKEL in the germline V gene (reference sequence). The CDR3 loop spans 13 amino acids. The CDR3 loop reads CASSPRNPVTQYF. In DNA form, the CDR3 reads TGTGCCAGCAGCCCTCGAAACCCCGTGACCCAGTACTTC.

This CDR3 is CASSDSGQFNSPLHF. The CDR3 DNA follows: TGTGCCAGCAGTGACTCGGGACAGTTTAATTCACCCCTCCACTTT. V is TRBV6-4 and J is TRBJ1-6, with 7 bases that match TRBD1. Trimming cost V 0 bases and J 6 bases; bases outside gene matches: 2. The CDR3 is 15 residues long. Germline CDR1 and CDR2: MRHNA and SNTAGT.

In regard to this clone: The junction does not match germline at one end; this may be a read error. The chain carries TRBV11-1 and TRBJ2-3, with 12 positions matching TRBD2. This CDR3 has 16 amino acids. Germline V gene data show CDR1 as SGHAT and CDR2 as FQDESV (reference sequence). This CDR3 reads CASSLAGGLGPDTQYF. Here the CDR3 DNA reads TGTGCCAGCAGCCTAGCGGGAGGGCTGGGCCCAGATACGCAGTATTTT.